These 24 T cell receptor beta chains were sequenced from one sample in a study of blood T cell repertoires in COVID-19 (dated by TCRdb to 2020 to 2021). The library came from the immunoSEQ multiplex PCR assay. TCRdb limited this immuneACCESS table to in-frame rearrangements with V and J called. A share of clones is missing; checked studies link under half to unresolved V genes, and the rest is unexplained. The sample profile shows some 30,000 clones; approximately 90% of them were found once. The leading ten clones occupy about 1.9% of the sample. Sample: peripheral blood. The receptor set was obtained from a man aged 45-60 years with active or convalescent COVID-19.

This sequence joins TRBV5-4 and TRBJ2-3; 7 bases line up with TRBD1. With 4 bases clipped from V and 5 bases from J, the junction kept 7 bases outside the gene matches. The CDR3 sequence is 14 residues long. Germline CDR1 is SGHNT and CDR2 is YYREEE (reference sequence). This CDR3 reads CASSPTGAEDTQYF. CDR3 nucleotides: TGTGCCAGCAGCCCCACAGGGGCAGAAGATACGCAGTATTTT.

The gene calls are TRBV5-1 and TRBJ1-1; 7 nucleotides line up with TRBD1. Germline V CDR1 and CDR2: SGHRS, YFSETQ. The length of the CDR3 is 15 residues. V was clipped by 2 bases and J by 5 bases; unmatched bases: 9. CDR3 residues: CASSFQAGGWTEAFF. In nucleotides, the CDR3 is TGCGCCAGCAGCTTTCAGGCAGGGGGTTGGACTGAAGCTTTCTTT.

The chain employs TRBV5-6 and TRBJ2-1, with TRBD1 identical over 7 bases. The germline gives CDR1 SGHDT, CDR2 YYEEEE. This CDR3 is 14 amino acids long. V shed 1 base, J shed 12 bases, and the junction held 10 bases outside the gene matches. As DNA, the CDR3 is TGTGCCAGCAGCTTGCCCTACCCGGGACAGACGCAGTTCTTC. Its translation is CASSLPYPGQTQFF.

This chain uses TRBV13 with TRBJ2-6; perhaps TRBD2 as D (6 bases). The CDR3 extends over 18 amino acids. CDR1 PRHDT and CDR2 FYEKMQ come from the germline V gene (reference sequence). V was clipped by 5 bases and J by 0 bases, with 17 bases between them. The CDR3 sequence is CASSPRAGRRSGANVLTF. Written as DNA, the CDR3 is TGTGCCAGCAGCCCCCGGGCGGGGCGTCGCTCTGGGGCCAACGTCCTGACTTTC.

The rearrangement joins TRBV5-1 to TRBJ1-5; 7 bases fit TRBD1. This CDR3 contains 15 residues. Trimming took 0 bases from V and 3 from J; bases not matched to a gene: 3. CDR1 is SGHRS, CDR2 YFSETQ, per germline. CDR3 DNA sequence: TGCGCCAGCAGCTTGGGGACAGGCTACAATCAGCCCCAGCATTTT. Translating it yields CASSLGTGYNQPQHF.

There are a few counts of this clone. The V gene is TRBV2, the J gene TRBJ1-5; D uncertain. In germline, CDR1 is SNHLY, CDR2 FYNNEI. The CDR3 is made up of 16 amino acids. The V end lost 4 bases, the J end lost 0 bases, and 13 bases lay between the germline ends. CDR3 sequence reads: CASSASTGTSNQPQHF. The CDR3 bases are TGTGCCAGCAGTGCCTCGACTGGAACTAGCAATCAGCCCCAGCATTTT.

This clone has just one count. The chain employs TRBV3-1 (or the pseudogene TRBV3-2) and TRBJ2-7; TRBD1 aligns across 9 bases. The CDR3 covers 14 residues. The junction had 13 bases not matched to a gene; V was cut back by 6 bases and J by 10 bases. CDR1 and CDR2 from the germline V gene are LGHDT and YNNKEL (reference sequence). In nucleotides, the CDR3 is TGTGCCAGCAGGCAGCGGGACAGGGCTCGAGAACAGTACTTC. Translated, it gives CASRQRDRAREQYF.

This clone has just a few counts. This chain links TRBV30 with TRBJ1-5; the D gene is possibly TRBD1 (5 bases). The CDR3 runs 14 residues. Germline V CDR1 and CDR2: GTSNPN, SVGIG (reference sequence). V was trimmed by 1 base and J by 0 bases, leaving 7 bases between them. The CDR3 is CAWSDRNSNQPQHF. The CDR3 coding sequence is TGTGCCTGGAGTGACAGGAATAGCAATCAGCCCCAGCATTTT.

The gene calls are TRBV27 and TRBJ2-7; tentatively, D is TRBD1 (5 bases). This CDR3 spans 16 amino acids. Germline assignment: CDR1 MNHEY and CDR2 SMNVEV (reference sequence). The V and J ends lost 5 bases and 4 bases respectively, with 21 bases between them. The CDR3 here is CASSQRGSRVVYEQYF. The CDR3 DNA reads TGTGCCAGCAGTCAAAGGGGCAGTCGAGTGGTTTACGAGCAGTACTTC.

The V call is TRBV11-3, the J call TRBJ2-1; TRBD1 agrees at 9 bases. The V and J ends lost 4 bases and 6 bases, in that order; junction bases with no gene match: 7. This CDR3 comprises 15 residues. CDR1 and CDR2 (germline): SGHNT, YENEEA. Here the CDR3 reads CASSSRDREGNEQFF. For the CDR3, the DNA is TGTGCCAGCAGCTCCCGGGACAGGGAAGGCAATGAGCAGTTCTTC.

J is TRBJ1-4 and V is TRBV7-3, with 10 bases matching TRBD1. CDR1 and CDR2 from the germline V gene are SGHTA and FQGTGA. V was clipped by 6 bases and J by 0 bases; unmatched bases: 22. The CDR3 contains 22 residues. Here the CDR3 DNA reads TGTGCCAGCAGTCCTGACAGGGGGCATATGCGGAATTTACGTACAACTAATGAAAAACTGTTTTTT. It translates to CASSPDRGHMRNLRTTNEKLFF.

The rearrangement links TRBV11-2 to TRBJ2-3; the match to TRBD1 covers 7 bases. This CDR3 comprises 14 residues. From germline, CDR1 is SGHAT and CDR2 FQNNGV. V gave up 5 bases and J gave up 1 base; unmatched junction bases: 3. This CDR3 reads CASSLGTGTDTQYF. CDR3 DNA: TGTGCCAGCAGCCTCGGGACAGGCACAGATACGCAGTATTTT.

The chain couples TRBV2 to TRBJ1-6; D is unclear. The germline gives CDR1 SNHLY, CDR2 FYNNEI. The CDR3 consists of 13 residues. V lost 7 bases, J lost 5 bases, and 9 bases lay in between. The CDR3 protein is CASTRQDNSPLHF. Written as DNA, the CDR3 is TGTGCCAGCACCCGTCAGGATAATTCACCCCTCCACTTT.

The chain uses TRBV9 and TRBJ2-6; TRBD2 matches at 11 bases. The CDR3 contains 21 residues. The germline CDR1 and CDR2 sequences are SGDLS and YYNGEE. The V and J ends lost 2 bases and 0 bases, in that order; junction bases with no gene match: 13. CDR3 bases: TGTGCCAGCAGCGTTCGGGGACTAGCGGCATCCCCGAGCTCTGGGGCCAACGTCCTGACTTTC. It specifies CASSVRGLAASPSSGANVLTF.

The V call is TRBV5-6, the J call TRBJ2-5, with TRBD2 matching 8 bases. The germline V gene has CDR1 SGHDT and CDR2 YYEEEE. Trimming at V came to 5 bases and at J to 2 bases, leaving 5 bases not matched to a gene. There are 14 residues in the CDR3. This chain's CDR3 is CASRVAGPQETQYF. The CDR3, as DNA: TGTGCCAGCAGAGTAGCGGGACCACAAGAGACCCAGTACTTC.

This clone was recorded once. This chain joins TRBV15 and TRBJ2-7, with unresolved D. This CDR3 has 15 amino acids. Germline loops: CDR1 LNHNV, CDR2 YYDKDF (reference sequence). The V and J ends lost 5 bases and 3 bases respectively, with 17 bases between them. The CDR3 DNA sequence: TGTGCCACCAGCTTCAAGCGAGGTGACGACTACGAGCAGTACTTC. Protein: CATSFKRGDDYEQYF.

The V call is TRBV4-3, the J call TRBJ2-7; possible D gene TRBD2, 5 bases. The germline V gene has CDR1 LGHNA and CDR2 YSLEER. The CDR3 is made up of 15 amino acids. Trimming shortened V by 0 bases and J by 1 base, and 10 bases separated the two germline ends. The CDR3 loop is CASSQDLGSSYEQYF. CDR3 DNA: TGCGCCAGCAGCCAAGATCTAGGGAGTTCCTACGAGCAGTACTTC.

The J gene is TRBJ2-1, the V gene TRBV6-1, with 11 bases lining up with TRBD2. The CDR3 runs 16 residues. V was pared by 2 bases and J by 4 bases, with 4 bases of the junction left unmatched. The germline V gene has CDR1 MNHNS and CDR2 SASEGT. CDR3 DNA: TGTGCCAGCAGTGAATGGGGACTAGCGGAATACAATGAGCAGTTCTTC. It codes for CASSEWGLAEYNEQFF.

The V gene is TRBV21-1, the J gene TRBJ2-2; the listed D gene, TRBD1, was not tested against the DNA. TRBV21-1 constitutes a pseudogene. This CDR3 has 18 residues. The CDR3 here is CASIYRDRRPANTGELFF. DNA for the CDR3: TGTGCCAGCATCTATCGGGACAGGAGGCCGGCGAACACCGGGGAGCTGTTTTTT.

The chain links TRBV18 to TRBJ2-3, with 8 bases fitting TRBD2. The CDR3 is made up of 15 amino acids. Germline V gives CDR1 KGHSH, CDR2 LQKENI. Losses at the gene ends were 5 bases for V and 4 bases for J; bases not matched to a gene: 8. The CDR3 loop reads CASSEQLAAADTQYF. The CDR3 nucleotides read TGTGCCAGCTCAGAACAACTAGCGGCCGCAGATACGCAGTATTTT.

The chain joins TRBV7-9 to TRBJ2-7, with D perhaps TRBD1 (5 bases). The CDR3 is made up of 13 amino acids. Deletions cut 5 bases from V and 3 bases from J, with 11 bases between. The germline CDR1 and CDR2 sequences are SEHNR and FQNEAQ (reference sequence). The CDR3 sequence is CASSHLGDYEQYF. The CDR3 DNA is TGTGCCAGCAGCCACCTAGGGGACTACGAGCAGTACTTC.

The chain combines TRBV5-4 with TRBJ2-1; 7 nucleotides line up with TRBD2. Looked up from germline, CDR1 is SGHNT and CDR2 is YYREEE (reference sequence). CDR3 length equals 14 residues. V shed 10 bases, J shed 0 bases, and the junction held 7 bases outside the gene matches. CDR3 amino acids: CAGRTGGSYNEQFF. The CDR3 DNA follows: TGTGCCGGAAGGACGGGAGGCTCCTACAATGAGCAGTTCTTC.

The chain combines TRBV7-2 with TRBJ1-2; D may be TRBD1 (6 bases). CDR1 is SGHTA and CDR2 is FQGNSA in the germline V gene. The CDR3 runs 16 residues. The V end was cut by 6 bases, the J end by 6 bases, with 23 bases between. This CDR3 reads CASRSGASMAADGYTF. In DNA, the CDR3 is TGTGCCAGCAGATCAGGGGCGTCGATGGCGGCTGATGGCTACACCTTC. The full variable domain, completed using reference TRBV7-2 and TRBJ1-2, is GAGVSQSPSNKVTEKGKDVELRCDPISGHTALYWYRQSLGQGLEFLIYFQGNSAPDKSGLPSDRFSAERTGGSVSTLTIQRTQQEDSAVYLCASRSGASMAADGYTFGSGTRLTVV.

The CDR3 spells CASSQKFTRNEQFF. In DNA form, the CDR3 reads TGCGCCAGCAGCCAAAAATTCACAAGAAATGAGCAGTTCTTC. This chain links TRBV4-3 with TRBJ2-1; D remains unclear. This CDR3 is 14 amino acids long. Germline CDR1 is LGHNA and CDR2 is YSLEER. V shed 2 bases and J shed 7 bases, with 12 bases lying between them.